These 2 T cell receptor beta chains came from one sample sequenced in a study of PD-1 blockade in classical Hodgkin lymphoma. Every patient had relapsed following autologous stem cell transplantation, and cohorts differed in brentuximab vedotin exposure. Profiling relied on immunoSEQ multiplex PCR, and the TCRdb table lists in-frame clones only, not all of them. The sample holds more than 140,000 clones, about four fifths seen once. The sequencing here drew on peripheral blood mononuclear cells (PBMCs), taken before the second cycle of nivolumab. These receptor sequences come from a human donor with classical Hodgkin lymphoma.

The chain employs TRBV25-1 and TRBJ2-1, with TRBD1 as a possible D gene (6 bases). Germline V lookup: CDR1 MGHDK, CDR2 SYGVNS. Trimming stripped 3 bases from V and 4 bases from J, with 13 bases between. The CDR3 contains 15 residues. CDR3 in amino acids: CASSDPGHSYNEQFF. The DNA for the CDR3 is TGTGCCAGCAGTGACCCGGGACACAGTTACAATGAGCAGTTCTTC.

The gene calls are TRBV28 and TRBJ2-7; 10 nucleotides match TRBD1. The CDR3 is 15 residues long. After removal of 7 bases from V and 6 bases from J, the junction contained 12 bases not matched to a gene. CDR1 and CDR2 (germline): MDHEN, SYDVKM. The DNA of the CDR3 is TGTGCCAGCACCTCCCCTGGACAGGGGGAAGTCGAGCAGTACTTC. It specifies CASTSPGQGEVEQYF.